This T cell receptor (delta chain) was captured by sequencing in a study of Vδ1+ human thymocytes. Study-level findings and limits: Thymic TRG and TRD repertoires appeared highly polyclonal. Despite high sort purity, roughly 19% of thymic T cell receptor delta sequences were Vdelta2.

A note on this clone: What it recognizes is unknown.

Extracted RNA was reverse transcribed into cDNA. Multiplex PCR used pooled V-gene forward primers and a constant-region reverse primer to amplify CDR3s. TCRdb re-processed the multiplex PCR reads via CATT. This sample yields 20,000 to 25,000 delta-chain clones, of which about 8% are seen a single time; roughly 0.98% belongs to the top ten. There are 22 residues in the CDR3. From germline, CDR1 is TSWWSYY and CDR2 QGS. V trimming: 3 bases; J trimming: 0 bases; junction bases outside the gene matches: 23. The source of this sequence is a child younger than two who had congenital heart surgery. Sequencing used Vdelta1+ gamma-delta thymocytes from the thymus. Subset described: FACS-sorted CD3+ TCRalphabeta- TCRVdelta1+ TCRVdelta2- thymocytes. The rearrangement joins TRDV1 to TRDJ1; 9 bases are a match to TRDD3. The CDR3 loop is CALGDARPHYWGTHTDTDKLIF. The DNA of the CDR3 is TGTGCTCTTGGGGACGCCCGGCCTCACTACTGGGGGACCCACACCGACACCGATAAACTCATCTTT.